The 32 T cell receptor beta chains below come from one sample, sequenced in a study of beta chain features in type 1 diabetes. Study-level points and caveats: TCRB CDR3s were moderately but significantly shorter in Type 1 diabetes patients in all four CD4+ subsets.

Of the isolated RNA, all was reverse transcribed, and so the sequenced material was expressed TCRB transcripts. Profiled with immunoSEQ multiplex PCR; TCRdb holds only in-frame clones, not every one. The table records 300,000 to 450,000 clones, around 12% of them present only once. Their antigen targets remain unknown. The sample consisted of naive CD4+ T cells from blood. These receptors originate from a woman younger than 35 with type 1 diabetes.

This clone was seen a few times. The gene calls are TRBV7-2 and TRBJ2-1; D might be TRBD2 (6 bases). V gave up 5 bases and J gave up 0 bases, with 11 bases separating them. From germline, CDR1 is SGHTA and CDR2 FQGNSA. The CDR3 covers 15 residues. The CDR3 is CASSPSASSYNEQFF. The CDR3 coding sequence is TGTGCCAGCAGCCCTAGCGCCAGCTCCTACAATGAGCAGTTCTTC. Variable domain in full (rest from reference TRBV7-2 and TRBJ2-1): GAGVSQSPSNKVTEKGKDVELRCDPISGHTALYWYRQSLGQGLEFLIYFQGNSAPDKSGLPSDRFSAERTGGSVSTLTIQRTQQEDSAVYLCASSPSASSYNEQFFGPGTRLTVL.

The chain is built from TRBV11-2 and TRBJ2-7, with a possible D match to TRBD2 (5 bases). Germline V CDR1 and CDR2: SGHAT, FQNNGV. This CDR3 has 14 residues. Trimming pared 1 base from V and 4 bases from J, leaving 11 bases between. The CDR3 DNA reads TGTGCCAGCAGCTTAGTTCGGGGTGAATACGAGCAGTACTTC. This encodes CASSLVRGEYEQYF.

In its sample, this clone was seen a few times. The chain uses TRBV15 and TRBJ1-4, with D possibly being TRBD1 (6 bases). Germline loops: CDR1 LNHNV, CDR2 YYDKDF (reference sequence). There are 13 residues in the CDR3. Trimming left V 11 bases short and J 7 bases short, with 17 bases between. CDR3 DNA: TGTGCCTTTGGGGGCCCCCCTCCTGAAAAACTGTTTTTT. Residues: CAFGGPPPEKLFF.

The chain couples TRBV7-2 to TRBJ2-1, with 9 bases that match TRBD2. This CDR3 has 16 amino acids. The V gene's germline CDR1 is SGHTA and CDR2 FQGNSA. J gave up 5 bases and V 2 bases, and 7 bases lay outside the gene matches. In DNA, the CDR3 is TGTGCCAGCAGCTTACTCGGCGGGAGGGGAGACAATGAGCAGTTCTTC. This sequence encodes CASSLLGGRGDNEQFF.

This clone was counted a few times. The chain recombines TRBV9 with TRBJ2-7; D is perhaps TRBD2 (6 bases). The V gene lost 4 bases and the J gene lost 3 bases, with 14 bases spanning the gap. Looked up from germline, CDR1 is SGDLS and CDR2 is YYNGEE. The CDR3 is 14 residues long. As DNA, the CDR3 is TGTGCCAGCAGCCCGGGACTCGAAATCTACGAGCAGTACTTC. This translates into CASSPGLEIYEQYF. The whole variable domain, remainder taken from reference TRBV9 and TRBJ2-7, is DSGVTQTPKHLITATGQRVTLRCSPRSGDLSVYWYQQSLDQGLQFLIQYYNGEERAKGNILERFSAQQFPDLHSELNLSSLELGDSALYFCASSPGLEIYEQYFGPGTRLTVT.

This clone turned up a few times. V gene TRBV9 combines with J gene TRBJ1-4; 8 bases are shared with TRBD1. CDR1 is SGDLS, CDR2 YYNGEE, per germline. V lost 6 bases and J lost 1; bases outside the gene matches: 5. The CDR3 spans 15 residues. The CDR3: CASTPGQGTNEKLFF. The CDR3 nucleotides are TGTGCCAGCACCCCCGGACAGGGAACTAATGAAAAACTGTTTTTT.

This chain uses TRBV30 with TRBJ2-2; weak D call: TRBD2 (7 bases). Germline values: CDR1 GTSNPN, CDR2 SVGIG (reference sequence). The CDR3 has 15 residues. V was cut by 3 bases and J by 4 bases, with 15 bases left in between. This chain's CDR3 is CAWSWGAGVTGELFF. CDR3 bases: TGTGCCTGGAGCTGGGGGGCGGGAGTCACCGGGGAGCTGTTTTTT.

This clone was detected only a few times. V usage is TRBV2 and J usage is TRBJ2-1; weak D call: TRBD1 (5 bases). This CDR3 has 12 amino acids. V was clipped by 7 bases and J by 12 bases, with 16 bases between them. The germline CDR1 and CDR2 sequences are SNHLY and FYNNEI. As DNA, the CDR3 is TGTGCCAGCAACCCAGAAGGGGCGCGGCAGTTCTTC. Residues: CASNPEGARQFF.

The rearrangement joins TRBV4-3 to TRBJ1-6, with 9 bases fitting TRBD1. CDR1 is LGHNA, CDR2 YSLEER, per germline. The CDR3 runs 15 residues. V dropped 4 bases and J dropped 7; count of bases not matched to a gene: 5. As DNA, the CDR3 is TGCGCCAGCAGCCTACAACAGGGGGCCAATTCACCCCTCCACTTT. Translated, it gives CASSLQQGANSPLHF.

This clone turned up a few times. This rearrangement joins TRBV4-3 to TRBJ2-3, with 10 bases that match TRBD2. The length of the CDR3 is 16 residues. Germline CDR1 is LGHNA and CDR2 is YSLEER. V dropped 3 bases and J dropped 5; count of bases not matched to a gene: 8. The CDR3 coding sequence is TGCGCCAGCAGCCAGGGTAGCGGGGGGCGCAAAGATACGCAGTATTTT. It encodes CASSQGSGGRKDTQYF.

Note on this clone: Other DNA sequences in the same sample also yield this CDR3. The J gene is TRBJ2-5, the V gene TRBV7-2, with 9 bases fitting TRBD2. The CDR3 spans 13 residues. Germline loops: CDR1 SGHTA, CDR2 FQGNSA. Trimming took 5 bases from V and 4 from J; bases not matched to a gene: 2. Here the CDR3 reads CASSLSGGETQYF. DNA of the CDR3: TGTGCCAGCAGCCTTAGCGGGGGAGAGACCCAGTACTTC.

The rearrangement uses TRBV4-3 and TRBJ2-7, with 10 bases matching TRBD2. V lost 3 bases to trimming and J lost 0 bases; unmatched junction nucleotides: 5. Per germline, CDR1 LGHNA and CDR2 YSLEER. The CDR3 totals 16 residues. This chain's CDR3 is CASSHTSGMLSYEQYF. The CDR3 nucleotides read TGCGCCAGCAGCCACACTAGCGGGATGCTCTCCTACGAGCAGTACTTC.

There are a few counts of this clone. This chain connects TRBV28 to TRBJ2-1; D not resolved. Trimming took 4 bases from V and 8 from J, leaving 12 bases between them. The CDR3 extends over 13 amino acids. CDR1 is MDHEN and CDR2 is SYDVKM in the germline V gene. Here the CDR3 reads CASSSKANDEQFF. As DNA, the CDR3 is TGTGCCAGCAGTTCAAAAGCGAATGATGAGCAGTTCTTC.

This clone has just a few counts. The rearrangement uses TRBV7-9 and TRBJ2-5, with D perhaps TRBD2 (7 bases). The CDR3 runs 15 residues. The ends were cut back, 0 bases at V and 5 bases at J, with 13 bases in the middle. Germline CDR1 is SEHNR and CDR2 is FQNEAQ (reference sequence). CDR3 in DNA: TGTGCCAGCAGCTTAGCGTCGGGGGGCGGTGAGACCCAGTACTTC. Its translation: CASSLASGGGETQYF.

The table lists this clone with a count of one. The gene calls are TRBV7-9 and TRBJ2-3; unclear D gene. Germline-derived CDR1 and CDR2 are SEHNR and FQNEAQ (reference sequence). Trimming took 0 bases from V and 2 from J, leaving 3 bases between them. The CDR3 totals 13 residues. The CDR3 is CASSLAVTDTQYF. As DNA, the CDR3 is TGTGCCAGCAGCTTAGCCGTCACAGATACGCAGTATTTT.

The rearrangement uses TRBV7-9 and TRBJ2-2; D unclear. The germline V and J ends were trimmed by 2 bases and 1 base, with 5 bases remaining between them. The CDR3 contains 14 residues. CDR1 and CDR2 (germline): SEHNR, FQNEAQ (reference sequence). The CDR3 bases are TGTGCCAGCAGCTTACTAGTGAACACCGGGGAGCTGTTTTTT. Amino acids: CASSLLVNTGELFF.

This clone was counted only a few times. The gene calls are TRBV7-9 and TRBJ2-2; tentative D call: TRBD2 (5 bases). Germline CDR1 SEHNR, CDR2 FQNEAQ (reference sequence). The V gene lost 5 bases and the J gene lost 3 bases, with 13 bases spanning the gap. This CDR3 region has 15 residues. The CDR3 sequence is CASSPRGLHTGELFF. CDR3 bases: TGTGCCAGCAGCCCAAGAGGGTTACACACCGGGGAGCTGTTTTTT. The whole variable domain, remainder taken from reference TRBV7-9 and TRBJ2-2, is DTGVSQNPRHKITKRGQNVTFRCDPISEHNRLYWYRQTLGQGPEFLTYFQNEAQLEKSRLLSDRFSAERPKGSFSTLEIQRTEQGDSAMYLCASSPRGLHTGELFFGEGSRLTVL.

The V call is TRBV6-5, the J call TRBJ2-7; the D gene is possibly TRBD1 (5 bases). With 6 bases removed from V and 9 bases from J, the gap between germline ends came to 12 bases. This CDR3 contains 11 residues. In germline, CDR1 is MNHEY, CDR2 SVGAGI. The CDR3 region is CASSQGMGQYF. For the CDR3, the DNA is TGTGCCAGCAGCCAGGGAATGGGGCAGTACTTC.

The table lists this clone with a few counts. The rearrangement joins TRBV30 to TRBJ2-3, with D possibly matching TRBD2 (6 bases). Germline loops: CDR1 GTSNPN, CDR2 SVGIG (reference sequence). Trimming took 3 bases from V and 8 from J, leaving 15 bases between them. CDR3 length: 13 amino acids. In DNA, the CDR3 is TGTGCCTGGAGCACTAGCCCCCCCGGTACGCAGTATTTT. It specifies CAWSTSPPGTQYF.

With regard to this clone: The same CDR3 arises from other DNA sequences in this sample as well. This chain connects TRBV29-1 to TRBJ1-2, with unresolved D. This CDR3 has 9 residues. Per the germline V gene, CDR1 is SQVTM and CDR2 is ANQGSEA. This chain's CDR3 is CIGLKGYTF. CDR3 in DNA: TGCATAGGACTGAAGGGCTACACCTTC.

The chain joins TRBV5-4 to TRBJ2-1; D unclear. CDR1 and CDR2 (germline): SGHNT, YYREEE (reference sequence). Deletions cut 1 base from V and 10 bases from J, with 6 bases between. The CDR3 is 11 amino acids. The CDR3 sequence: CASSLYGEQFF. Here the CDR3 DNA reads TGTGCCAGCAGCTTGTACGGGGAGCAGTTCTTC.

The chain links TRBV28 to TRBJ2-6; D is unclear. The CDR3 covers 16 residues. Germline V gene sequence: CDR1 MDHEN, CDR2 SYDVKM. The germline V and J ends were trimmed by 6 bases and 0 bases, with 12 bases remaining between them. DNA of the CDR3: TGTGCCAGCAGAACCGCGACAAACTCTGGGGCCAACGTCCTGACTTTC. Its protein product is CASRTATNSGANVLTF.

The chain joins TRBV7-3 to TRBJ1-2, with no clear D. CDR3 size: 13 residues. Germline CDR1 SGHTA, CDR2 FQGTGA. The V gene lost 4 bases and the J gene lost 3 bases, with 9 bases spanning the gap. Written as DNA, the CDR3 is TGTGCCAGCAGCTCAGAGGTTGACTATGGCTACACCTTC. Encoded protein: CASSSEVDYGYTF.

This clone came up a few times. J is TRBJ1-2 and V is TRBV30, with 8 bases fitting TRBD1. Looked up from germline, CDR1 is GTSNPN and CDR2 is SVGIG (reference sequence). CDR3 length: 15 residues. With V trimmed by 1 base and J by 7 bases, 11 bases remained unmatched. The CDR3 DNA reads TGTGCCTGGAGTGACTTGGACAGGGACCTTAGTGGCTACACCTTC. It codes for CAWSDLDRDLSGYTF.

This chain joins TRBV19 and TRBJ2-7; TRBD1 matches at 8 bases. CDR3 length equals 15 residues. CDR1 is LNHDA, CDR2 SQIVND, per germline (reference sequence). The V and J ends lost 3 bases and 4 bases, in that order; junction bases with no gene match: 8. The CDR3 reads CASSMAQGARYEQYF. CDR3 DNA sequence: TGTGCCAGTAGTATGGCGCAGGGGGCGCGTTACGAGCAGTACTTC.

This clone was counted a few times. J is TRBJ1-4 and V is TRBV5-1, with 7 bases aligning to TRBD1. Looked up from germline, CDR1 is SGHRS and CDR2 is YFSETQ. The CDR3 is 14 residues long. V lost 2 bases and J lost 6; bases outside the gene matches: 4. CDR3 nucleotide sequence: TGCGCCAGCAGCTTAGGACAGGAGTATGAAAAACTGTTTTTT. Translation gives CASSLGQEYEKLFF.

This clone was seen a few times. This chain links TRBV5-6 with TRBJ2-7; TRBD2 aligns across 8 bases. Germline lookup yields CDR1 SGHDT and CDR2 YYEEEE. This CDR3 comprises 16 residues. With V trimmed by 4 bases and J by 0 bases, 9 bases remained unmatched. This chain's CDR3 is CASSGRGATSSYEQYF. Written as DNA, the CDR3 is TGTGCCAGCAGCGGGCGGGGGGCCACAAGCTCCTACGAGCAGTACTTC.

This rearrangement joins TRBV13 to TRBJ2-7, with a possible D match to TRBD2 (6 bases). Germline CDR1 and CDR2: PRHDT and FYEKMQ (reference sequence). The CDR3 loop spans 17 amino acids. V was cut by 4 bases and J by 3 bases, with 22 bases left in between. The CDR3 DNA follows: TGTGCCAGCAGCTCCACCCCTCTGGAGGGAGCTAACTACGAGCAGTACTTC. This codes for CASSSTPLEGANYEQYF.

CDR3 sequence (DNA): TGTGCCAGCAGACCACCGGAGATTTTAGCCAAAAACATTCAGTACTTC. Translating it yields CASRPPEILAKNIQYF. The chain combines TRBV7-2 with TRBJ2-4; no reliable D call. Trimming removed 6 bases at V and 0 bases at J, with 15 bases between. Germline-derived CDR1 and CDR2 are SGHTA and FQGNSA. The CDR3 totals 16 residues. The full variable domain, with the rest looked up from reference TRBV7-2 and TRBJ2-4, is GAGVSQSPSNKVTEKGKDVELRCDPISGHTALYWYRQSLGQGLEFLIYFQGNSAPDKSGLPSDRFSAERTGGSVSTLTIQRTQQEDSAVYLCASRPPEILAKNIQYFGAGTRLSVL.

The chain joins TRBV30 to TRBJ1-2; 8 positions agree with TRBD1. Unmatched junction bases numbered 8, after V lost 3 bases and J lost 8 bases. Germline CDR1 is GTSNPN and CDR2 is SVGIG (reference sequence). The CDR3 is 13 residues long. The CDR3 nucleotides read TGTGCCTGGAGCCCAGGGGGCGCTGGGGGCTACACCTTC. Translating it yields CAWSPGGAGGYTF.

This clone was counted a few times. The junction departs from germline at one end; a sequencing error may be responsible. V usage is TRBV6-1 and J usage is TRBJ1-2; no firm D call. The germline gives CDR1 MNHNS, CDR2 SASEGT. The CDR3 contains 8 residues. Here the CDR3 reads CASSVGGF. The CDR3 coding sequence is TGTGCCAGCAGTGTAGGAGGCTTC.

This chain joins TRBV20-1 and TRBJ2-1, with a tentative D call TRBD2 (6 bases). The germline V and J ends were trimmed by 7 bases and 8 bases, with 12 bases remaining between them. Looked up from germline, CDR1 is DFQATT and CDR2 is SNEGSKA (reference sequence). CDR3 length: 11 amino acids. CDR3 region: CSGIGGYEQFF. The CDR3, as DNA: TGCAGTGGAATAGGAGGGTATGAGCAGTTCTTC.